One and the same sample provided the 4 T cell receptor beta chains below, sequenced in a study of control samples from healthy donors and cancer patients. The data were produced by immunoSEQ multiplex PCR, yet TCRdb's version contains in-frame clones alone and is incomplete. There are approximately 40,000 clones in the sample; more than 70% occur only once, and 20% to 25% lies in the top ten. Input material: PBMCs. All receptors derive from a woman between 55 and 75 years old with lung cancer.

The chain is built from TRBV19 and TRBJ2-1; tentative D call: TRBD1 (7 bases). CDR1 and CDR2 from the germline V gene are LNHDA and SQIVND (reference sequence). The CDR3 covers 13 residues. V gave up 7 bases and J gave up 8 bases, with 15 bases separating them. CDR3 region: CASTLSRGDEQFF. In DNA, the CDR3 is TGTGCCAGTACTTTGTCCAGGGGGGATGAGCAGTTCTTC.

This chain connects TRBV11-3 to TRBJ1-5, with a possible D match to TRBD1 (5 bases). This CDR3 comprises 18 residues. Germline lookup yields CDR1 SGHNT and CDR2 YENEEA. Trimming stripped 3 bases from V and 5 bases from J, with 23 bases between. Written as DNA, the CDR3 is TGTGCCAGCAGCTTCGGGGGACCACCCGACTTTAGGCATCAGCCCCAGCATTTT. Translated: CASSFGGPPDFRHQPQHF.

This clone was seen a handful of times. This chain connects TRBV9 to TRBJ2-2, with TRBD2 matching 8 bases. The V segment lost 2 bases and the J segment 8 bases; nucleotides outside the gene matches: 5. The CDR3 is made up of 14 amino acids. Germline lookup yields CDR1 SGDLS and CDR2 YYNGEE. CDR3 in DNA: TGTGCCAGCAGCGTTGGGACTAGTTCGGGGGAGCTGTTTTTT. Encoded protein: CASSVGTSSGELFF.

This sequence joins TRBV6-6 and TRBJ2-6; 8 bases fit TRBD1. The V and J ends lost 4 bases and 2 bases, in that order; junction bases with no gene match: 4. CDR3 length equals 16 residues. The germline V gene encodes CDR1 MNHNY and CDR2 SVGAGI (reference sequence). The DNA for the CDR3 is TGTGCCAGCAGTTCAACGGACAGGGCTGGGGCCAACGTCCTGACTTTC. Residues: CASSSTDRAGANVLTF.